This T cell receptor (beta chain) was documented in a study of T cell clonality in common variable immunodeficiency. From germline, CDR1 is DFQATT and CDR2 SNEGSKA (reference sequence). J gave up 7 bases and V 6 bases, and 7 bases lay outside the gene matches. This CDR3 has 13 residues. This clone has a count of ten or more. What it binds is not known. The read terminates 3 residues ahead of where the CDR3 ends, so the germline J gene completes it. The same CDR3 arises from other DNA sequences in this sample as well. Study results and caveats: CVID subjects shared fewer TCRbeta clones than healthy controls did. Authors noted CVID clonality's cause needs subpopulation repertoire sequencing. Compared with healthy controls, CVID subjects showed increased TCRbeta clonality, mostly in about a third.

Control and CVID samples contributed equal amounts of genomic DNA. Sequencing was performed with immunoSEQ multiplex PCR; in TCRdb, only in-frame clones are kept and a portion is missing. The repertoire has about 52,000 clones, none seen only once; the ten largest take about 1.7%. The sequenced sample consisted of peripheral blood mononuclear cells. The source of this sequence is a person between 18 and 75 years old in good health. The chain links TRBV20-1 to TRBJ1-4; 8 positions agree with TRBD1. The sequenced CDR3 bases are TGCAGTGCCACCTCGGGGACAGGTGAAAAA. Encoded protein: CSATSGTGEK. The full CDR3 sequence reads CSATSGTGEKLFF.